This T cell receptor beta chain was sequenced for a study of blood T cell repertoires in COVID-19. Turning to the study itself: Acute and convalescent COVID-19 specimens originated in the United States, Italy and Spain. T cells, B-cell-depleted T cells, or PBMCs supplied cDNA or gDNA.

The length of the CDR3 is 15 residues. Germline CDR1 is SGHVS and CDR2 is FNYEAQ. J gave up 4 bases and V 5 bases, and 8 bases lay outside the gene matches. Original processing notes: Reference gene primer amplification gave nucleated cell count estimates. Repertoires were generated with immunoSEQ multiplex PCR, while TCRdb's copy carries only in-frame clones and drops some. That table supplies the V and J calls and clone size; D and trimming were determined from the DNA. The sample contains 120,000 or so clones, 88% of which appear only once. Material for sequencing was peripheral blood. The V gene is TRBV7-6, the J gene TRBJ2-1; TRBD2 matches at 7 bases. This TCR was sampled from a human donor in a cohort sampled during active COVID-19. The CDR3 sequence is CASSPGGGAYNEQFF. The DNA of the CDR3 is TGTGCCAGCAGCCCGGGGGGTGGGGCTTACAATGAGCAGTTCTTC.